These 23 T cell receptor beta chains share one sample of origin, sequenced in a study of T cell changes during pregnancy in multiple sclerosis. Method: immunoSEQ multiplex PCR; TCRdb's copy keeps in-frame clones and lacks some. The profile shows roughly 22,000 clones, approximately 90% of them singletons. The sequenced sample was CD4+ T cells from peripheral blood mononuclear cells, obtained in the first trimester of pregnancy. These receptors were obtained from a female donor in good health, enrolled as a control in a pregnancy study.

The V and J genes are TRBV4-1 and TRBJ2-2, with D possibly being TRBD2 (6 bases). V gave up 1 base and J gave up 0 bases, with 15 bases separating them. The germline V gene encodes CDR1 MGHRA and CDR2 YSYEKL. This CDR3 contains 18 residues. CDR3 bases: TGCGCCAGCAGCCAAGGCCGACTAGGGCGGGCGAACACCGGGGAGCTGTTTTTT. Translating gives CASSQGRLGRANTGELFF.

In nucleotides, the CDR3 is TGTGCCAGTAGTCTCAGGACTAGCGGGAGAGGGACCGGGGAGCTGTTTTTT. Translating gives CASSLRTSGRGTGELFF. V usage is TRBV19 and J usage is TRBJ2-2, with 13 bases matching TRBD2. The CDR3 spans 17 residues. Trimming removed 5 bases from V and 5 bases from J; junction bases left unmatched: 8. Looked up from germline, CDR1 is LNHDA and CDR2 is SQIVND (reference sequence). The full variable domain, rest sourced from reference TRBV19 and TRBJ2-2, is DGGITQSPKYLFRKEGQNVTLSCEQNLNHDAMYWYRQDPGQGLRLIYYSQIVNDFQKGDIAEGYSVSREKKESFPLTVTSAQKNPTAFYLCASSLRTSGRGTGELFFGEGSRLTVL.

The chain is built from TRBV6-6 and TRBJ1-1; D ambiguous. Deletions cut 7 bases from V and 5 bases from J, with 8 bases between. Germline assignment: CDR1 MNHNY and CDR2 SVGAGI (reference sequence). The CDR3 totals 11 residues. CDR3 in amino acids: CASTPSTEAFF. The CDR3, as DNA: TGTGCCAGCACCCCCTCGACTGAAGCTTTCTTT.

The chain couples TRBV6-5 to TRBJ1-2; TRBD1 matches 9 bases. CDR3 length: 15 residues. J gave up 2 bases and V 2 bases, and 3 bases lay outside the gene matches. Germline V gene data show CDR1 as MNHEY and CDR2 as SVGAGI. CDR3: CASSYLGTGNYGYTF. The CDR3 nucleotides are TGTGCCAGCAGTTACCTCGGGACAGGGAACTATGGCTACACCTTC.

This rearrangement joins TRBV29-1 to TRBJ2-3; D possibly corresponds to TRBD2 (6 bases). V was cut by 7 bases and J by 3 bases, with 14 bases left in between. CDR3 length: 13 amino acids. Germline lookup yields CDR1 SQVTM and CDR2 ANQGSEA. CDR3 sequence: CSAGLRETDTQYF. As DNA, the CDR3 is TGCAGCGCCGGTCTGCGGGAAACAGATACGCAGTATTTT.

The genes are TRBV5-1 and TRBJ2-1; TRBD1 agrees at 12 bases. Germline V lookup: CDR1 SGHRS, CDR2 YFSETQ. With V trimmed by 4 bases and J by 6 bases, 11 bases remained unmatched. There are 17 residues in the CDR3. CDR3 DNA: TGCGCCAGCAGCACTCTACCGGGACAGGGGGCCTCCAATGAGCAGTTCTTC. Protein: CASSTLPGQGASNEQFF.

The rearrangement joins TRBV9 to TRBJ2-1, with D perhaps matching TRBD2 (6 bases). V lost 0 bases to trimming and J lost 6 bases, with 13 bases between them. The germline V gene has CDR1 SGDLS and CDR2 YYNGEE. CDR3 length equals 15 residues. The CDR3, as DNA: TGTGCCAGCAGCGTAGGACGGCTAGCGCGCAATGAGCAGTTCTTC. This codes for CASSVGRLARNEQFF.

This sequence joins TRBV2 and TRBJ2-7; D is possibly TRBD2 (5 bases). Germline-derived CDR1 and CDR2 are SNHLY and FYNNEI. The CDR3 runs 16 residues. Between the trimmed V and J ends, which lost 4 bases and 4 bases, there was a span of 20 bases. The CDR3, as DNA: TGTGCCAGCAGTGTAGCGCTAGGAATAATCGATTACGAGCAGTACTTC. It codes for CASSVALGIIDYEQYF.

The CDR3 nucleotides are TGTGCCAGCAGCTTAGGAGGGGGAAATTACAATGAGCAGTTCTTC. This gives the protein CASSLGGGNYNEQFF. J is TRBJ2-1 and V is TRBV7-6, with D possibly matching TRBD1 (6 bases). The germline V and J ends were trimmed by 1 base and 4 bases, with 11 bases remaining between them. The CDR3 runs to 15 residues. Looked up from germline, CDR1 is SGHVS and CDR2 is FNYEAQ.

This clone was recorded only once. The genes are TRBV6-5 and TRBJ1-5; D perhaps matches TRBD1 (5 bases). There are 13 residues in the CDR3. The V end was cut by 1 base, the J end by 11 bases, with 12 bases between. The germline CDR1 and CDR2 sequences are MNHEY and SVGAGI. The CDR3 DNA is TGTGCCAGCAGTTACTACTGGGGGGAATCCCAGCATTTT. Translated: CASSYYWGESQHF.

The rearrangement uses TRBV9 and TRBJ1-4, with D possibly matching TRBD1 (5 bases). This CDR3 is 15 amino acids long. Trimming removed 2 bases from V and 8 bases from J, with 16 bases in between. Germline V gene sequence: CDR1 SGDLS, CDR2 YYNGEE. CDR3: CASSVRGTPEEKLFF. The CDR3 region has the DNA TGTGCCAGCAGCGTTCGGGGGACTCCTGAGGAAAAACTGTTTTTT.

Concerning this clone: The junction does not match germline at one end; this may be a read error. The chain links TRBV7-6 to TRBJ2-7; 9 bases agree with TRBD2. CDR1 is SGHVS, CDR2 FNYEAQ, per germline. The CDR3 runs 13 residues. The CDR3 sequence: CASSPTPGLAISF. DNA for the CDR3: TGTGCCAGCAGCCCTACGCCGGGACTAGCTATTAGCTTC.

The CDR3: CASREGSVGTEAFF. CDR3 DNA sequence: TGTGCCAGTAGGGAGGGGTCGGTAGGAACTGAAGCTTTCTTT. V usage is TRBV19 and J usage is TRBJ1-1; D perhaps matches TRBD1 (5 bases). From germline, CDR1 is LNHDA and CDR2 SQIVND (reference sequence). The CDR3 contains 14 residues. Trimming cost V 6 bases and J 5 bases, with 16 bases left between them. The full variable domain, in which reference TRBV19 and TRBJ1-1 provide the parts outside the CDR3, is DGGITQSPKYLFRKEGQNVTLSCEQNLNHDAMYWYRQDPGQGLRLIYYSQIVNDFQKGDIAEGYSVSREKKESFPLTVTSAQKNPTAFYLCASREGSVGTEAFFGQGTRLTVV.

The chain joins TRBV7-2 to TRBJ2-5; TRBD1 matches 7 bases. Trimming at V came to 4 bases and at J to 4 bases, leaving 12 bases not matched to a gene. There are 16 residues in the CDR3. Germline CDR1 SGHTA, CDR2 FQGNSA. The CDR3 region is CASSSGGTGIGETQYF. DNA for the CDR3: TGTGCCAGCAGCTCAGGGGGAACAGGGATTGGAGAGACCCAGTACTTC.

The gene calls are TRBV9 and TRBJ2-4, with TRBD2 identical over 10 bases. The CDR3 is 16 residues long. J was trimmed by 0 bases and V by 4 bases; bases with no gene match: 4. The V gene's germline CDR1 is SGDLS and CDR2 YYNGEE. DNA of the CDR3: TGTGCCAGCAGCCCCCGACTAGCGGGAGCCAAAAACATTCAGTACTTC. Its translation is CASSPRLAGAKNIQYF. Full variable domain (outside the CDR3, taken from reference TRBV9 and TRBJ2-4): DSGVTQTPKHLITATGQRVTLRCSPRSGDLSVYWYQQSLDQGLQFLIQYYNGEERAKGNILERFSAQQFPDLHSELNLSSLELGDSALYFCASSPRLAGAKNIQYFGAGTRLSVL.

This chain connects TRBV5-1 to TRBJ1-4; a weak D match, TRBD1 (5 bases). This CDR3 has 14 amino acids. Trimming took off 2 bases at V and 8 bases at J, with 13 bases between the two ends. Germline V lookup: CDR1 SGHRS, CDR2 YFSETQ. The CDR3 sequence: CASSLSTVGEKLFF. The CDR3 nucleotides read TGCGCCAGCAGCTTATCGACAGTGGGCGAAAAACTGTTTTTT.

The chain combines TRBV5-5 with TRBJ1-2, with TRBD1 as a possible D gene (5 bases). Germline CDR1 is SGHKS and CDR2 is YYEKEE (reference sequence). The V and J ends lost 5 bases and 3 bases respectively, with 11 bases between them. This CDR3 has 13 amino acids. Here the CDR3 DNA reads TGTGCCAGCAGTCCCGACAGAGACTATGGCTACACCTTC. It codes for CASSPDRDYGYTF.

The gene calls are TRBV19 and TRBJ1-3, with D perhaps TRBD1 (6 bases). Germline values: CDR1 LNHDA, CDR2 SQIVND (reference sequence). CDR3 length equals 14 residues. The V gene lost 7 bases and the J gene lost 0 bases, with 10 bases spanning the gap. The chain's CDR3 is CASTTGTSGNTIYF. CDR3 coding DNA: TGTGCCAGTACCACAGGGACCTCTGGAAACACCATATATTTT. The complete variable domain, with remaining parts taken from reference TRBV19 and TRBJ1-3, reads DGGITQSPKYLFRKEGQNVTLSCEQNLNHDAMYWYRQDPGQGLRLIYYSQIVNDFQKGDIAEGYSVSREKKESFPLTVTSAQKNPTAFYLCASTTGTSGNTIYFGEGSWLTVV.

V usage is TRBV18 and J usage is TRBJ2-1; TRBD1 agrees at 7 bases. This CDR3 spans 13 amino acids. Germline values: CDR1 KGHSH, CDR2 LQKENI. J was trimmed by 10 bases and V by 4 bases; bases with no gene match: 7. CDR3: CASSRTTGQEQFF. The CDR3 nucleotides read TGTGCCAGCTCACGTACAACGGGACAGGAGCAGTTCTTC. Based on the CDR3 plus reference TRBV18 and TRBJ2-1, the full variable domain is NAGVMQNPRHLVRRRGQEARLRCSPMKGHSHVYWYRQLPEEGLKFMVYLQKENIIDESGMPKERFSAEFPKEGPSILRIQQVVRGDSAAYFCASSRTTGQEQFFGPGTRLTVL.

The genes are TRBV5-1 and TRBJ1-5; 7 nucleotides line up with TRBD1. Trimming removed 4 bases from V and 3 bases from J; junction bases left unmatched: 4. The CDR3 has 14 amino acids. The germline gives CDR1 SGHRS, CDR2 YFSETQ. The CDR3 is CASSMGQNNQPQHF. The CDR3 DNA follows: TGCGCCAGCAGCATGGGACAGAACAATCAGCCCCAGCATTTT.

This clone was observed a single time. The chain links TRBV28 to TRBJ2-3; D remains ambiguous. V lost 4 bases and J lost 6, with 8 bases in between. The CDR3 has 12 amino acids. Germline V lookup: CDR1 MDHEN, CDR2 SYDVKM. The CDR3 sequence: CASSSSSDTQYF. The CDR3 DNA is TGTGCCAGCAGTTCCTCTTCCGATACGCAGTATTTT.

This chain uses TRBV2 with TRBJ2-1, with no clear D. This CDR3 comprises 10 residues. CDR1 is SNHLY, CDR2 FYNNEI, per germline. V lost 8 bases to trimming and J lost 8 bases, with 7 bases between them. CDR3 bases: TGTGCCAGCCGAGAGGATGAGCAGTTCTTC. Protein: CASREDEQFF. The variable domain in full, completed from reference TRBV2 and TRBJ2-1, reads EPEVTQTPSHQVTQMGQEVILRCVPISNHLYFYWYRQILGQKVEFLVSFYNNEISEKSEIFDDQFSVERPDGSNFTLKIRSTKLEDSAMYFCASREDEQFFGPGTRLTVL.

The rearrangement joins TRBV7-9 to TRBJ1-6; D uncertain. Trimming took off 3 bases at V and 1 base at J, with 16 bases between the two ends. CDR1 and CDR2 from the germline V gene are SEHNR and FQNEAQ (reference sequence). There are 18 residues in the CDR3. Here the CDR3 DNA reads TGTGCCAGCAGCTTGTGGCAGTTAGCGAGGTCCTATAATTCACCCCTCCACTTT. Encoded protein: CASSLWQLARSYNSPLHF.